This entry lists 10 T cell receptor beta chains sequenced from one sample in a study of blood T cell repertoires in COVID-19. Some clones are missing from TCRdb's copy, which holds only in-frame ones; the method was immunoSEQ multiplex PCR. Among 300,000 or so clones listed, nearly 90% were seen once. Input material: PBMCs or T cells enriched from blood (not recorded which). The origin of the receptors is a woman between 25 and 40 years old who had recovered from COVID-19.

V and J are TRBV2 and TRBJ1-2, with a tentative D call TRBD1 (6 bases). V was trimmed by 1 base and J by 8 bases, leaving 8 bases between them. This CDR3 has 12 amino acids. Germline V CDR1 and CDR2: SNHLY, FYNNEI. The chain's CDR3 is CASSEVGGGYTF. The DNA of the CDR3 is TGTGCCAGCAGTGAAGTAGGGGGAGGCTACACCTTC. The whole variable domain, remainder taken from reference TRBV2 and TRBJ1-2, is EPEVTQTPSHQVTQMGQEVILRCVPISNHLYFYWYRQILGQKVEFLVSFYNNEISEKSEIFDDQFSVERPDGSNFTLKIRSTKLEDSAMYFCASSEVGGGYTFGSGTRLTVV.

The CDR3 DNA reads TGTGCCAGCAGCCATACCAGAGACAGGACCAACACTGAAGCTTTCTTT. Amino acid sequence: CASSHTRDRTNTEAFF. This chain joins TRBV11-1 and TRBJ1-1, with D tentatively TRBD1 (6 bases). V lost 5 bases and J 2 bases, leaving 18 bases between the germline ends. Per the germline V gene, CDR1 is SGHAT and CDR2 is FQDESV (reference sequence). The CDR3 runs 16 residues.

The genes are TRBV7-2 and TRBJ1-1; D is unclear. This CDR3 is 14 amino acids long. Trimming cost V 0 bases and J 7 bases, with 12 bases left between them. Germline CDR1 SGHTA, CDR2 FQGNSA. In DNA, the CDR3 is TGTGCCAGCAGCTTAGCGCTCCGGGGTGGTGAAGCTTTCTTT. Protein sequence: CASSLALRGGEAFF. The complete variable domain, with remaining parts taken from reference TRBV7-2 and TRBJ1-1, reads GAGVSQSPSNKVTEKGKDVELRCDPISGHTALYWYRQSLGQGLEFLIYFQGNSAPDKSGLPSDRFSAERTGGSVSTLTIQRTQQEDSAVYLCASSLALRGGEAFFGQGTRLTVV.

This rearrangement joins TRBV7-2 to TRBJ2-1; the D is unclear. This CDR3 spans 13 amino acids. V lost 5 bases and J lost 5, with 10 bases in between. The V gene's germline CDR1 is SGHTA and CDR2 FQGNSA. CDR3 coding DNA: TGTGCCAGCAGCCCCCTTCTTCACAATGAGCAGTTCTTC. Translation: CASSPLLHNEQFF.

The genes are TRBV19 and TRBJ2-7, with 9 positions matching TRBD2. Germline CDR1 reads LNHDA; CDR2 reads SQIVND (reference sequence). This CDR3 comprises 13 residues. V trimming: 5 bases; J trimming: 4 bases; junction bases outside the gene matches: 3. Written as DNA, the CDR3 is TGTGCCAGTAGTCGCGGGGGGGAATACGAGCAGTACTTC. It encodes CASSRGGEYEQYF.

The rearrangement links TRBV6-5 to TRBJ2-3; the D is unclear. Trimming shortened V by 5 bases and J by 2 bases, and 5 bases separated the two germline ends. There are 12 residues in the CDR3. Germline V gene data show CDR1 as MNHEY and CDR2 as SVGAGI. CDR3 loop: CASSQFTDTQYF. As DNA, the CDR3 is TGTGCCAGCAGTCAATTCACAGATACGCAGTATTTT.

The gene calls are TRBV7-8 and TRBJ2-3; 10 nucleotides align to TRBD2. The J segment lost 6 bases and the V segment lost 4 bases, leaving 19 bases of the junction unmatched. CDR3 length: 19 amino acids. Germline V gives CDR1 SGHVS, CDR2 FQNEAQ. CDR3 DNA: TGTGCCAGCAGCTATACTAGCGGGGCAGTATCCGTTTGGATGGATACGCAGTATTTT. It specifies CASSYTSGAVSVWMDTQYF. The entire variable domain, with the rest obtained from reference TRBV7-8 and TRBJ2-3, is as follows: GAGVSQSPRYKVAKRGQDVALRCDPISGHVSLFWYQQALGQGPEFLTYFQNEAQLDKSGLPSDRFFAERPEGSVSTLKIQRTQQEDSAVYLCASSYTSGAVSVWMDTQYFGPGTRLTVL.

The rearrangement uses TRBV30 and TRBJ2-3; no reliable D call. The V and J ends lost 2 bases and 4 bases respectively, with 4 bases between them. The CDR3 contains 11 residues. Germline values: CDR1 GTSNPN, CDR2 SVGIG (reference sequence). CDR3 sequence: CAWSRSDTQYF. The CDR3, as DNA: TGTGCCTGGAGTCGTTCAGATACGCAGTATTTT.

This sequence joins TRBV2 and TRBJ2-3, with TRBD2 identical over 12 bases. CDR3 length equals 15 residues. Trimming cost V 8 bases and J 1 base; bases outside gene matches: 4. CDR1 and CDR2 (germline): SNHLY, FYNNEI. The CDR3 sequence is CASAASGGGTDTQYF. CDR3 nucleotide sequence: TGTGCCAGCGCCGCTAGCGGGGGGGGCACAGATACGCAGTATTTT.

DNA for the CDR3: TGTGCCAGTAGTTTGGCAGGGGGGAACACTGAAGCTTTCTTT. Translating it yields CASSLAGGNTEAFF. The chain joins TRBV19 to TRBJ1-1; 7 nucleotides align to TRBD1. Germline V gene data show CDR1 as LNHDA and CDR2 as SQIVND (reference sequence). V dropped 5 bases and J dropped 1; count of bases not matched to a gene: 4. The CDR3 has 14 residues.